The sample holds a few counts of the clone carrying this TCR beta chain. The sample originates from a study of blood T cell repertoires in COVID-19. Study members were between 18 and 89 years old and lived in 24 US regions. Which cohort a participant joined came from the clinical history participants gave. In the 2 weeks before study entry, exposed participants met a COVID-19 case, which was PCR-confirmed or clinician-diagnosed. Per the authors' pipeline: Reference gene primer amplification yielded estimated nucleated cell counts. Libraries were prepared by immunoSEQ multiplex PCR; TCRdb keeps only in-frame clonotypes and omits some of them. The DNA gave D and trimming, while V, J and clone size come from that table. The table has some 200,000 clones, under 90% seen once. Sequencing was carried out using PBMCs or T cells enriched from blood (not recorded which). The sequence was collected from a woman aged 45-59 years who had been exposed to COVID-19.

CDR3 in DNA: TGTGCCAGCAGCTTAGCCCGGGACAACTCCTACGAGCAGTACTTC. Its protein product is CASSLARDNSYEQYF. The chain combines TRBV7-9 with TRBJ2-7, with a possible D match to TRBD1 (6 bases). Germline V gives CDR1 SEHNR, CDR2 FQNEAQ (reference sequence). This CDR3 contains 15 residues. V was trimmed by 0 bases and J by 0 bases, leaving 9 bases between them. Full variable domain (rest looked up from reference TRBV7-9 and TRBJ2-7): DTGVSQNPRHKITKRGQNVTFRCDPISEHNRLYWYRQTLGQGPEFLTYFQNEAQLEKSRLLSDRFSAERPKGSFSTLEIQRTEQGDSAMYLCASSLARDNSYEQYFGPGTRLTVT.